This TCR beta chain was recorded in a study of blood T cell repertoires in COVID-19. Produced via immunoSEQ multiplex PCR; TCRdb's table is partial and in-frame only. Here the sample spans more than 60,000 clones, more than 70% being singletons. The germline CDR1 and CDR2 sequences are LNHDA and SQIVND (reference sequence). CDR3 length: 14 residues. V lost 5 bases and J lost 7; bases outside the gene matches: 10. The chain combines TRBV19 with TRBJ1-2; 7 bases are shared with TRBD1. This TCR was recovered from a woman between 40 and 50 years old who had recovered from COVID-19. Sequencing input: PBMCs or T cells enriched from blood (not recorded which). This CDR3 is CASSHLQGEIGYTF. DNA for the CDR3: TGTGCCAGTAGTCATCTGCAGGGGGAGATTGGCTACACCTTC.